The 14 T cell receptor beta chains below were found in one sample sequenced in a study of T-cell reconstitution after alpha-beta-depleted transplantation in children. Preparing the TCRbeta library involved the use of unique molecular identifiers. Via MiXCR, TCRdb re-called the PCR reads, giving one row per CDR3 protein. The table includes roughly 240,000 distinct CDR3 sequences, 6.5% to 9% detected once. The sequenced sample was PBMCs, mostly from graft donor cells, obtained 180 days after TCRalphabeta/CD19-depleted stem cell transplant. The receptors shown here come from a male patient aged 10-17 years who had a stem cell transplant for acute lymphoblastic leukemia, so the T cells may come from the graft donor.

The sample holds many counts of this clonotype. This chain links TRBV5-1 with TRBJ2-7; 12 bases are a match to TRBD2. The J segment lost 3 bases and the V segment lost 3 bases, leaving 4 bases of the junction unmatched. The germline CDR1 and CDR2 sequences are SGHRS and YFSETQ. The CDR3 contains 15 residues. CDR3 sequence: CASSSQTSGSYEQYF. In DNA, the CDR3 is TGCGCCAGCAGCTCCCAGACTAGCGGGAGCTACGAGCAGTACTTC.

This clonotype was recorded at least ten times. Here the CDR3 DNA reads TGTGCCAGCAGTCCTACCCGGGGACTAGCTGGAGAGACCCAGTACTTC. Amino acids: CASSPTRGLAGETQYF. The chain couples TRBV12-3 or TRBV12-4 to TRBJ2-5; TRBD2 aligns across 9 bases. This CDR3 comprises 16 residues. The V gene end was trimmed by 5 bases and the J gene end by 4 bases; junction bases not matched to a gene: 11.

This clonotype was observed many times. The chain uses TRBV2 and TRBJ2-1; a weak D match, TRBD1 (6 bases). Germline CDR1 reads SNHLY; CDR2 reads FYNNEI. This CDR3 is 14 amino acids long. Trimming left V 6 bases short and J 4 bases short, with 13 bases between. The CDR3 here is CASSREGGYNEQFF. CDR3 nucleotide sequence: TGTGCCAGCAGCCGGGAAGGGGGATACAATGAGCAGTTCTTC.

The chain employs TRBV6-5 and TRBJ1-2, with unresolved D. Deletions cut 3 bases from V and 2 bases from J, with 13 bases between. CDR1 is MNHEY, CDR2 SVGAGI, per germline. The CDR3 is 15 residues long. CDR3 residues: CASSYSSAGNYGYTF. DNA for the CDR3: TGTGCCAGCAGTTATTCAAGTGCTGGAAACTATGGCTACACCTTC.

Many counts were recorded for this clonotype. The chain joins TRBV12-3 or TRBV12-4 to TRBJ1-3; 11 bases match TRBD1. CDR3 length: 19 amino acids. V shed 5 bases and J 0 bases; nucleotides not matched to a gene: 12. The CDR3 region has the DNA TGTGCCAGCAGTATGACGGGACAGGGGGTCTCAAACTCTGGAAACACCATATATTTT. It encodes CASSMTGQGVSNSGNTIYF.

This clonotype has at least ten counts. The chain employs TRBV27 and TRBJ2-7; 8 bases match TRBD2. Trimming cost V 2 bases and J 7 bases; bases outside gene matches: 10. Germline lookup yields CDR1 MNHEY and CDR2 SMNVEV (reference sequence). CDR3 length equals 15 residues. The CDR3, as DNA: TGTGCCAGCAGTTTAAGGGGCGGGAGGTGGTCGGAGCAGTACTTC. Translating gives CASSLRGGRWSEQYF.

In this sample, this clonotype turned up many times. The chain combines TRBV5-1 with TRBJ2-5; maybe TRBD1 (6 bases). The CDR3 sequence is 14 residues long. Germline-derived CDR1 and CDR2 are SGHRS and YFSETQ. V dropped 0 bases and J dropped 4 bases, with 10 bases sitting between them. CDR3 loop: CASSLGRTAETQYF. DNA for the CDR3: TGCGCCAGCAGCTTGGGTAGGACAGCAGAGACCCAGTACTTC.

In its sample, this clonotype was seen many times. The chain combines TRBV7-8 with TRBJ1-2, with D unclear. The V gene lost 5 bases and the J gene lost 3 bases, with 16 bases spanning the gap. The CDR3 spans 15 residues. Germline CDR1 reads SGHVS; CDR2 reads FQNEAQ. This chain's CDR3 is CASSLRVSQDYGYTF. The CDR3, as DNA: TGTGCCAGCAGCCTACGGGTCAGCCAGGACTATGGCTACACCTTC.

In its sample, this clonotype was seen a few times. The rearrangement links TRBV23-1 to TRBJ2-2; perhaps TRBD1 as D (7 bases). TRBV23-1 is known as an ORF, though its function is uncertain. V gave up 4 bases and J gave up 4 bases, with 13 bases separating them. This CDR3 has 15 amino acids. For the CDR3, the DNA is TGCGCCAGCAGTCCCTTCAGGGGGGTCACCGGGGAGCTGTTTTTT. This gives the protein CASSPFRGVTGELFF.

This clonotype was recorded a few times. The chain recombines TRBV27 with TRBJ2-3; TRBD2 matches at 7 bases. Germline V gene lookup returns CDR1 MNHEY and CDR2 SMNVEV (reference sequence). V was pared by 10 bases and J by 1 base, with 8 bases of the junction left unmatched. This CDR3 is built from 14 residues. CDR3 in amino acids: CAISRDYRTDTQYF. For the CDR3, the DNA is TGTGCCATCTCCCGGGACTACCGCACAGATACGCAGTATTTT.

This clonotype was counted a few times. V usage is TRBV18 and J usage is TRBJ1-6; no reliable D call. V dropped 8 bases and J dropped 9 bases, with 14 bases sitting between them. Germline CDR1 and CDR2: KGHSH and LQKENI. The CDR3 runs to 13 residues. This chain's CDR3 is CASTGLGGSPLHF. Here the CDR3 DNA reads TGTGCCAGCACCGGACTGGGTGGTTCACCCCTCCACTTT. The full variable domain, in which reference TRBV18 and TRBJ1-6 provide the parts outside the CDR3, is NAGVMQNPRHLVRRRGQEARLRCSPMKGHSHVYWYRQLPEEGLKFMVYLQKENIIDESGMPKERFSAEFPKEGPSILRIQQVVRGDSAAYFCASTGLGGSPLHFGNGTRLTVT.

This clonotype showed up many times. The DNA for the CDR3 is TGTGCCAGCAGCGTAGCGTCGACCGGGACTAGCGGCTCCGATGAGCAGTTCTTC. Its translation is CASSVASTGTSGSDEQFF. V is TRBV9 and J is TRBJ2-1, with 11 bases aligning to TRBD2. V lost 0 bases to trimming and J lost 8 bases; unmatched junction nucleotides: 13. Germline CDR1 is SGDLS and CDR2 is YYNGEE. This CDR3 region has 18 residues.

This sequence joins TRBV20-1 and TRBJ2-1; TRBD2 aligns across 8 bases. The CDR3 has 15 amino acids. The V gene's germline CDR1 is DFQATT and CDR2 SNEGSKA (reference sequence). V was clipped by 6 bases and J by 0 bases; unmatched bases: 7. CDR3 DNA sequence: TGCAGTGCGACACTAGCGGTTAGCTCCTACAATGAGCAGTTCTTC. Residues: CSATLAVSSYNEQFF.

Many counts were recorded for this clonotype. The V call is TRBV27, the J call TRBJ1-6; unclear D gene. CDR1 and CDR2 (germline): MNHEY, SMNVEV (reference sequence). V lost 2 bases, J lost 0 bases, and 8 bases lay in between. The CDR3 contains 16 residues. CDR3 sequence reads: CASSLRTGSYNSPLHF. The DNA for the CDR3 is TGTGCCAGCAGTTTAAGGACGGGCTCCTATAATTCACCCCTCCACTTT.